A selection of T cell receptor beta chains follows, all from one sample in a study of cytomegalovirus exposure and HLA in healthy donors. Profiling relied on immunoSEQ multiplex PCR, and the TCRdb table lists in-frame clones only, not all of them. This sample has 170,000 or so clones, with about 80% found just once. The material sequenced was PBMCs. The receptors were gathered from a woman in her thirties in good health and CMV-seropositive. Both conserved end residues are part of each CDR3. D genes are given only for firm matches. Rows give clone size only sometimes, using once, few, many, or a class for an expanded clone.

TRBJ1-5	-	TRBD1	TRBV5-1	CASSPRTGGNQPQHF	TGCGCCAGCAGCCCCCGGACAGGGGGGAATCAGCCCCAGCATTTT
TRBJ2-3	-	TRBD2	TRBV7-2	CAGEGLPTDTQYF	TGTGCGGGGGAGGGGCTCCCCACAGATACGCAGTATTTT
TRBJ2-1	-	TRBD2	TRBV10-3	CAISGLAGENEQFF	TGTGCCATCAGCGGACTAGCGGGAGAAAATGAGCAGTTCTTC
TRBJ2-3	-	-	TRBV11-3	CASSLGDTHTQYF	TGTGCCAGCAGCTTAGGGGACACCCATACGCAGTATTTT
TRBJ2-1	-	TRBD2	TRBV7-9	CASSLTTSGSNEQFF	TGTGCCAGCAGCTTGACAACTAGCGGGAGCAATGAGCAGTTCTTC
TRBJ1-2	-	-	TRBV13	CASSLGQGLNYGYTF	TGTGCCAGCAGCTTAGGACAGGGTCTAAACTATGGCTACACCTTC
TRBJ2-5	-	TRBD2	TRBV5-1	CASSLHWEGETQYF	TGCGCCAGCAGCTTGCACTGGGAGGGGGAGACCCAGTACTTC
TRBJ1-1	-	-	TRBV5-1	CASSLYSRAVNTEAFF	TGCGCCAGCAGCTTGTATTCCAGGGCCGTGAACACTGAAGCTTTCTTT
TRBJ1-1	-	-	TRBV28	CASSLRGMNTEAFF	TGTGCCAGCAGTTTACGAGGGATGAACACTGAAGCTTTCTTT
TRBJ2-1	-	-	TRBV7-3	CASSAGPGQLGGEQFF	TGTGCCAGCAGCGCGGGACCGGGACAGTTAGGGGGGGAGCAGTTCTTC
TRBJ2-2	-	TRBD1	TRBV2	CASSLSGGDTGELFF	TGTGCCAGCAGTCTTTCAGGGGGCGACACCGGGGAGCTGTTTTTT
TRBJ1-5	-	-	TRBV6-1	CASTGVNSNQPQHF	TGTGCCAGCACGGGGGTAAATAGCAATCAGCCCCAGCATTTT
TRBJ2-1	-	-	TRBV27	CASSLSGVAYNEQFF	TGTGCCAGCAGTTTATCCGGGGTCGCCTACAATGAGCAGTTCTTC
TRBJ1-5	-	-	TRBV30	CAWSRLSGQPQHF	TGTGCCTGGAGCCGTCTTTCCGGTCAGCCCCAGCATTTT
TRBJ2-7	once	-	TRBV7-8	CASSSTGGQTYEQYF	TGTGCCAGCAGCTCGACCGGGGGACAGACCTACGAGCAGTACTTC
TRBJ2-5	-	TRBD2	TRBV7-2	CASSWGDLAGETQYF	TGTGCCAGCAGCTGGGGGGATCTAGCGGGAGAGACCCAGTACTTC